This TCR beta chain derives from a study of cytomegalovirus exposure and HLA in healthy donors. This clone was counted only a few times. The PCR had 60 Vbeta and 13 Jbeta primers. Measured with immunoSEQ multiplex PCR; TCRdb has only the in-frame clones, and not every one. The sample carries some 98,000 clones, 75% to 85% recorded once. CDR1 WSHSY and CDR2 SAAADI come from the germline V gene. This CDR3 spans 16 amino acids. Trimming at V came to 5 bases and at J to 0 bases, leaving 6 bases not matched to a gene. This chain uses TRBV10-2 with TRBJ1-5, with 8 positions matching TRBD1. The TCR originated in a man between 18 and 29 years old in good health and CMV-seropositive. The sequencing input was PBMCs. CDR3 protein: CASSRGGTGSNQPQHF. CDR3 nucleotides: TGCGCCAGCAGTCGGGGCGGGACAGGTAGCAATCAGCCCCAGCATTTT.